Listed below are T cell receptor beta chains from one sample, sequenced in a study of blood T cell repertoires in COVID-19. TCRdb's copy holds only in-frame clones and misses some; the assay was immunoSEQ multiplex PCR. Among some 89,000 clones listed, around 80% were seen once. The sequenced sample consisted of peripheral blood. The receptor set was obtained from a man between 65 and 85 years old with acute or convalescent COVID-19. CDR3s include the opening cysteine and the closing phenylalanine or tryptophan. D genes are given only for firm matches. Size is omitted from some rows. Given values are once, few, many or a class for expanded clones.

abundance: .
v_gene: TRBV5-4
len: 14
j_gene: TRBJ1-1
d_gene: .
CDR3nt: TGTGCCAGCAGCCCCAGGACAGCGAACACTGAAGCTTTCTTT
CDR3aa: CASSPRTANTEAFF

abundance: .
v_gene: TRBV5-4
len: 13
j_gene: TRBJ2-7
d_gene: TRBD1
CDR3nt: TGTGCCAGCAGCGGACAGGGTTTCAACGAGCAGTACTTC
CDR3aa: CASSGQGFNEQYF

abundance: .
v_gene: TRBV27
len: 16
j_gene: TRBJ1-5
d_gene: TRBD1
CDR3nt: TGTGCCAGCAGTGCCCGGGACAGGGGCCCCAATCAGCCCCAGCATTTT
CDR3aa: CASSARDRGPNQPQHF

abundance: .
v_gene: TRBV4-1
len: 14
j_gene: TRBJ2-1
d_gene: .
CDR3nt: TGCGCCAGCAGCCAAGAGGGCAGGGGAAATGAGCAGTTCTTC
CDR3aa: CASSQEGRGNEQFF

abundance: few
v_gene: TRBV11-3
len: 15
j_gene: TRBJ2-1
d_gene: .
CDR3nt: TGTGCCAGCAGCTTAGATCCAGGCCCATACAATGAGCAGTTCTTC
CDR3aa: CASSLDPGPYNEQFF

abundance: .
v_gene: TRBV4-1
len: 15
j_gene: TRBJ1-5
d_gene: .
CDR3nt: TGCGCCACCGCCCCGAGGGCAATTAGCAATCAGCCCCAGCATTTT
CDR3aa: CATAPRAISNQPQHF

abundance: .
v_gene: TRBV28
len: 17
j_gene: TRBJ2-3
d_gene: TRBD2
CDR3nt: TGTGCCAGCACCAGGACTAGCGGGGGCTCGACGGCAGATACGCAGTATTTT
CDR3aa: CASTRTSGGSTADTQYF

abundance: once
v_gene: TRBV6-5
len: 14
j_gene: TRBJ1-1
d_gene: .
CDR3nt: TGTGCCAGCAGTATAACCACGGGAAACACTGAAGCTTTCTTT
CDR3aa: CASSITTGNTEAFF

abundance: .
v_gene: TRBV6-5
len: 14
j_gene: TRBJ2-6
d_gene: .
CDR3nt: TGTGCCAGCAAGGACACCTCTGGGGCCAACGTCCTGACTTTC
CDR3aa: CASKDTSGANVLTF

abundance: .
v_gene: TRBV7-8
len: 17
j_gene: TRBJ1-2
d_gene: .
CDR3nt: TGTGCCAGCAGCCCGAGAGGAGGAGAGTGGGCTAACTATGGCTACACCTTC
CDR3aa: CASSPRGGEWANYGYTF

abundance: .
v_gene: TRBV5-4
len: 18
j_gene: TRBJ2-2
d_gene: TRBD2
CDR3nt: TGTGCCAGCAGCCCCAAGGGACTAGCGGGGGGCCGTGGCGGGGAGCTGTTTTTT
CDR3aa: CASSPKGLAGGRGGELFF

abundance: .
v_gene: TRBV15
len: 15
j_gene: TRBJ1-5
d_gene: .
CDR3nt: TGTGCCACCAGCGAGCAACCAACAGGGCTTCAGCCCCAGCATTTT
CDR3aa: CATSEQPTGLQPQHF

abundance: .
v_gene: TRBV7-3
len: 15
j_gene: TRBJ2-6
d_gene: TRBD1
CDR3nt: TGTGCCAGCAGCCCGGGACAGTCTGGGGCCAACGTCCTGACTTTC
CDR3aa: CASSPGQSGANVLTF

abundance: .
v_gene: TRBV9
len: 17
j_gene: TRBJ2-3
d_gene: TRBD2
CDR3nt: TGTGCCAGCAGCGTAGCTTGGATAGCGGGGAGCACAGATACGCAGTATTTT
CDR3aa: CASSVAWIAGSTDTQYF

abundance: .
v_gene: TRBV30
len: 15
j_gene: TRBJ2-3
d_gene: .
CDR3nt: TGTGCCTGGAGGGGGAAGCGGTTCTTCACAGATACGCAGTATTTT
CDR3aa: CAWRGKRFFTDTQYF

abundance: once
v_gene: TRBV4-1
len: 16
j_gene: TRBJ1-4
d_gene: TRBD1
CDR3nt: TGCGCCAGCAGCTTCGGACAGGGCATCAACAGTGAAAAACTGTTTTTT
CDR3aa: CASSFGQGINSEKLFF

abundance: .
v_gene: TRBV2
len: 12
j_gene: TRBJ2-7
d_gene: TRBD2
CDR3nt: TGTGCCAGCGTACTAGCGGGGGACGAGCAGTACTTC
CDR3aa: CASVLAGDEQYF

abundance: .
v_gene: TRBV28
len: 13
j_gene: TRBJ2-5
d_gene: .
CDR3nt: TGTGCCAGTCGGGGGGCGAATATCGAGACCCAGTACTTC
CDR3aa: CASRGANIETQYF

abundance: .
v_gene: TRBV15
len: 13
j_gene: TRBJ2-2
d_gene: .
CDR3nt: TGTGCCACCAGCAGCAGGGTAATCGGGGAGCTGTTTTTT
CDR3aa: CATSSRVIGELFF

abundance: .
v_gene: TRBV3-1/TRBV3-2
len: 14
j_gene: TRBJ1-5
d_gene: .
CDR3nt: TGTGCCAGCAGTCCAGGGGATGCCAACGGGCCCCAGCATTTT
CDR3aa: CASSPGDANGPQHF

abundance: .
v_gene: TRBV29-1
len: 16
j_gene: TRBJ1-6
d_gene: .
CDR3nt: TGCAGCGTTGAAGATAGGTACAGGTCCTATAATTCACCCCTCCACTTT
CDR3aa: CSVEDRYRSYNSPLHF

abundance: .
v_gene: TRBV27
len: 14
j_gene: TRBJ1-1
d_gene: .
CDR3nt: TGTGCCAGCAGTTTTCCGGGGTCGAACACTGAAGCTTTCTTT
CDR3aa: CASSFPGSNTEAFF

abundance: .
v_gene: TRBV11-2
len: 15
j_gene: TRBJ2-3
d_gene: TRBD2
CDR3nt: TGTGCCAGCAGCCCATGGACTAGCGGCACAGATACGCAGTATTTT
CDR3aa: CASSPWTSGTDTQYF

abundance: .
v_gene: TRBV5-8
len: 16
j_gene: TRBJ2-3
d_gene: TRBD2
CDR3nt: TGTGCCAGCAGCTTGGGCACGCGGGGGGGCACAGATACGCAGTATTTT
CDR3aa: CASSLGTRGGTDTQYF

abundance: .
v_gene: TRBV7-8
len: 17
j_gene: TRBJ2-7
d_gene: .
CDR3nt: TGTGCCAGCAGCCTCCCTGTTGAGGGGGTCCTCTCCTACGAGCAGTACTTC
CDR3aa: CASSLPVEGVLSYEQYF

abundance: .
v_gene: TRBV5-4
len: 14
j_gene: TRBJ2-2
d_gene: .
CDR3nt: TGTGCCAGCAGTCGGGACAAGGGGGCCGGGGAGCTGTTTTTT
CDR3aa: CASSRDKGAGELFF

abundance: many
v_gene: TRBV6-5
len: 12
j_gene: TRBJ2-7
d_gene: .
CDR3nt: TGTGCCAGCAGTAGGCCAGGGGGGGAGCAGTACTTC
CDR3aa: CASSRPGGEQYF

abundance: .
v_gene: TRBV4-1
len: 12
j_gene: TRBJ2-1
d_gene: .
CDR3nt: TGCGCCAGCAGCCAAGACAGAAACGAGCAGTTCTTC
CDR3aa: CASSQDRNEQFF

abundance: .
v_gene: TRBV5-1
len: 14
j_gene: TRBJ2-7
d_gene: .
CDR3nt: TGCGCCAGCAGCTTGGCCACAATCCGGGACGAGCAGTACTTC
CDR3aa: CASSLATIRDEQYF

abundance: .
v_gene: TRBV4-1
len: 15
j_gene: TRBJ2-1
d_gene: TRBD1
CDR3nt: TGCGCCAGCAGCCAAGAAGGGACAGGGGTCTATGAGCAGTTCTTC
CDR3aa: CASSQEGTGVYEQFF

abundance: .
v_gene: TRBV21-1
len: 17
j_gene: TRBJ1-6
d_gene: .
CDR3nt: TGTGCCAGCAGCAAAGCGCTACTGGGGAGGGGTAATTCACCCCTCCACTTT
CDR3aa: CASSKALLGRGNSPLHF

abundance: .
v_gene: TRBV4-1
len: 19
j_gene: TRBJ1-4
d_gene: .
CDR3nt: TGCGCCAGCAGCCGCGGAGGGGTCCCAGCAGCTCCAACTAATGAAAAACTGTTTTTT
CDR3aa: CASSRGGVPAAPTNEKLFF

abundance: .
v_gene: TRBV5-1
len: 14
j_gene: TRBJ2-2
d_gene: TRBD1
CDR3nt: TGCGCCAGCAGCTCGACAGGGTTCACCGGGGAGCTGTTTTTT
CDR3aa: CASSSTGFTGELFF

abundance: .
v_gene: TRBV19
len: 14
j_gene: TRBJ2-3
d_gene: .
CDR3nt: TGTGCCAGTAAATCCCGGGGGACCGGGGATACGCAGTATTTT
CDR3aa: CASKSRGTGDTQYF

abundance: .
v_gene: TRBV19
len: 14
j_gene: TRBJ2-4
d_gene: TRBD2
CDR3nt: TGTGCCAGTAGTAACGGACTAGCGGGGGACATTCAGTACTTC
CDR3aa: CASSNGLAGDIQYF

abundance: .
v_gene: TRBV5-4
len: 14
j_gene: TRBJ1-1
d_gene: .
CDR3nt: TGTGCCAGCAGCTTGGGGGGCGCGAACACTGAAGCTTTCTTT
CDR3aa: CASSLGGANTEAFF

abundance: .
v_gene: TRBV28
len: 13
j_gene: TRBJ1-1
d_gene: .
CDR3nt: TGTGCCATATCAGGGTTTATGAACACTGGGGCTTTCTTT
CDR3aa: CAISGFMNTGAFF

abundance: .
v_gene: TRBV11-2
len: 17
j_gene: TRBJ2-5
d_gene: TRBD1
CDR3nt: TGTGCCAGCAGCCGGAGTCGACAGGGGTCTGGGGCAGAGACCCAGTACTTC
CDR3aa: CASSRSRQGSGAETQYF

abundance: .
v_gene: TRBV10-2
len: 15
j_gene: TRBJ2-3
d_gene: TRBD2
CDR3nt: TGCGCCAGCAGTGGACTAGCGGGGGGGCAAGATACGCAGTATTTT
CDR3aa: CASSGLAGGQDTQYF

abundance: .
v_gene: TRBV5-8
len: 13
j_gene: TRBJ1-6
d_gene: TRBD1
CDR3nt: TGTGCCAGCAAGGGACAGAATAATTCACCCCTCCACTTT
CDR3aa: CASKGQNNSPLHF

abundance: .
v_gene: TRBV6-6
len: 15
j_gene: TRBJ1-2
d_gene: .
CDR3nt: TGTGCCAGCACCCCACAGGAGTCGGGTTTCTATGGCTACACCTTC
CDR3aa: CASTPQESGFYGYTF

abundance: few
v_gene: TRBV28
len: 14
j_gene: TRBJ2-7
d_gene: TRBD1
CDR3nt: TGTGCCAGCAGGGACGACAGGGGCTCCTACGAGCAGTACTTC
CDR3aa: CASRDDRGSYEQYF

abundance: .
v_gene: TRBV18
len: 16
j_gene: TRBJ1-5
d_gene: TRBD1
CDR3nt: TGTGCCAGCTCACTAGGGACAGGGGGCACGGATCAGCCCCAGCATTTT
CDR3aa: CASSLGTGGTDQPQHF

abundance: .
v_gene: TRBV28
len: 17
j_gene: TRBJ2-7
d_gene: .
CDR3nt: TGTGCCAGCAGTTTGCCAATAAGAGGGTCAGTGACGGACGAGCAGTACTTC
CDR3aa: CASSLPIRGSVTDEQYF

abundance: .
v_gene: TRBV6-1
len: 15
j_gene: TRBJ1-4
d_gene: TRBD1
CDR3nt: TGTGCCAGCAGTGAATGGGGACAGTTTAATGAAAAACTGTTTTTT
CDR3aa: CASSEWGQFNEKLFF

abundance: once
v_gene: TRBV5-6
len: 14
j_gene: TRBJ1-1
d_gene: .
CDR3nt: TGTGCCAGCACTAAGATGAATCACAACACTGAAGCTTTCTTT
CDR3aa: CASTKMNHNTEAFF

abundance: .
v_gene: TRBV5-4
len: 17
j_gene: TRBJ2-2
d_gene: TRBD1
CDR3nt: TGTGCCAGCAGCGGAGGACAGGGGCCTTTGAACACCGGGGAGCTGTTTTTT
CDR3aa: CASSGGQGPLNTGELFF

abundance: .
v_gene: TRBV6-7
len: 19
j_gene: TRBJ1-1
d_gene: .
CDR3nt: TGTGCCAGCAGTCACCCCGGGACGGACGAATGGAGGGTGAACACTGAAGCTTTCTTT
CDR3aa: CASSHPGTDEWRVNTEAFF

abundance: .
v_gene: TRBV27
len: 14
j_gene: TRBJ2-1
d_gene: TRBD2
CDR3nt: TGTGCCAGCAGTTTATCGGAATCGGGAGGTGAGCAGTTCTTC
CDR3aa: CASSLSESGGEQFF

abundance: .
v_gene: TRBV28
len: 13
j_gene: TRBJ1-1
d_gene: .
CDR3nt: TGTGCCAGCTCCCGGGGTATGAACACTGAAGCTTTCTTT
CDR3aa: CASSRGMNTEAFF

abundance: few
v_gene: TRBV11-2
len: 14
j_gene: TRBJ1-1
d_gene: TRBD1
CDR3nt: TGTGCCAGCAGCTCCGGACAGGGAAGGGCTGAAGCTTTCTTT
CDR3aa: CASSSGQGRAEAFF

abundance: once
v_gene: TRBV6-2/TRBV6-3
len: 14
j_gene: TRBJ1-1
d_gene: .
CDR3nt: TGTGCCAGCAGTTACCGGGTTCGGAACACTGAAGCTTTCTTT
CDR3aa: CASSYRVRNTEAFF

abundance: .
v_gene: TRBV18
len: 16
j_gene: TRBJ1-1
d_gene: .
CDR3nt: TGTGCCAGCTCACCACTAGAGTGGAAAGAGGGCACTGAAGCTTTCTTT
CDR3aa: CASSPLEWKEGTEAFF

abundance: .
v_gene: TRBV2
len: 12
j_gene: TRBJ2-5
d_gene: .
CDR3nt: TGTGCCAGCAGCCTTTCGGGGGAGACCCAGTACTTC
CDR3aa: CASSLSGETQYF

abundance: .
v_gene: TRBV5-8
len: 14
j_gene: TRBJ1-1
d_gene: .
CDR3nt: TGTGCCAGCAGTGCGGTCCTGGGGAACACTGAAGCTTTCTTT
CDR3aa: CASSAVLGNTEAFF

abundance: .
v_gene: TRBV4-1
len: 15
j_gene: TRBJ1-4
d_gene: TRBD1
CDR3nt: TGCGCCAGCAGCCAACATGGGACAGCTAATGAAAAACTGTTTTTT
CDR3aa: CASSQHGTANEKLFF

abundance: .
v_gene: TRBV7-3
len: 14
j_gene: TRBJ2-3
d_gene: TRBD2
CDR3nt: TGTGCCAGCAGCACGGGGGGGTGGACAGATACGCAGTATTTT
CDR3aa: CASSTGGWTDTQYF

abundance: .
v_gene: TRBV15
len: 16
j_gene: TRBJ1-1
d_gene: .
CDR3nt: TGTGCCACCAGCAGAAACCGAGGTATCATGAACACTGAAGCTTTCTTT
CDR3aa: CATSRNRGIMNTEAFF